The 5 T cell receptor beta chains below were found in one sample sequenced in a study of monozygotic twins with inflammatory bowel disease. TCRdb reprocessed the 5' RACE reads, with one entry per CDR3 protein and no DNA. Recorded for this sample: 110,000 to 150,000 distinct CDR3 sequences. Material: blood. These TCRs come from a human donor with ulcerative colitis or Crohn's disease, or a healthy co-twin of an affected twin (not recorded which).

This chain joins TRBV5-1 and TRBJ1-3. Germline V gene data show CDR1 as SGHRS and CDR2 as YFSETQ. The CDR3 runs to 15 residues. The CDR3 here is CASSLPDYSGNTIYF.

The chain is built from TRBV7-3 and TRBJ2-1; TCRdb gives TRBD2 as the D gene, but with no DNA this cannot be confirmed. There are 16 residues in the CDR3. Per the germline V gene, CDR1 is SGHTA and CDR2 is FQGTGA. The CDR3 is CASSSTGLAGAAEQFF.

V and J are TRBV20-1 and TRBJ1-2; TCRdb calls TRBD1, which cannot be checked without DNA. Germline CDR1 DFQATT, CDR2 SNEGSKA (reference sequence). The CDR3 loop spans 13 amino acids. The CDR3 sequence is CSAGTGIRYGYTF.

This rearrangement joins TRBV13 to TRBJ1-4. Looked up from germline, CDR1 is PRHDT and CDR2 is FYEKMQ (reference sequence). The CDR3 is 13 amino acids. The CDR3: CASSGATNEKLFF.

V gene TRBV19 combines with J gene TRBJ1-2; TCRdb selects TRBD1, and the lack of DNA leaves this call unchecked. The CDR3 is 14 amino acids. Germline lookup yields CDR1 LNHDA and CDR2 SQIVND (reference sequence). CDR3 loop: CASSIDEGRRGYTF. Combining the CDR3 with reference TRBV19 and TRBJ1-2 gives the whole variable domain DGGITQSPKYLFRKEGQNVTLSCEQNLNHDAMYWYRQDPGQGLRLIYYSQIVNDFQKGDIAEGYSVSREKKESFPLTVTSAQKNPTAFYLCASSIDEGRRGYTFGSGTRLTVV.